The clone carrying this TCR beta chain was seen only once. The data were obtained in a study of PD-L1 blockade in urothelial cancer. About the research overall: The year 2014 saw patients start atezolizumab, 1,200 mg intravenously every 3 weeks. Twenty-five of 29 patients were males with bladder-origin urothelial cancer. Analysis of the blood was performed 3 weeks (second dose) and 6 weeks after treatment start. T cells numbered a median of approximately 150,000 in the blood samples.

The V and J ends lost 3 bases and 6 bases respectively, with 13 bases between them. Germline values: CDR1 SGHDT, CDR2 YYEEEE. The CDR3 is made up of 14 amino acids. This table comes from immunoSEQ multiplex PCR, and its TCRdb copy is limited to in-frame clones, with some not included. In the table there are roughly 90,000 clones, 85% to 95% of which are singletons. The chain couples TRBV5-6 to TRBJ2-1; a possible D gene is TRBD1 (6 bases). The sample here was PBMCs, taken around atezolizumab (anti-PD-L1) treatment. The receptor was isolated from a man in his 60s with urothelial cancer. The CDR3 loop reads CASSSIQGRNEQFF. The CDR3 DNA is TGTGCCAGCAGCTCAATTCAGGGGCGCAATGAGCAGTTCTTC.